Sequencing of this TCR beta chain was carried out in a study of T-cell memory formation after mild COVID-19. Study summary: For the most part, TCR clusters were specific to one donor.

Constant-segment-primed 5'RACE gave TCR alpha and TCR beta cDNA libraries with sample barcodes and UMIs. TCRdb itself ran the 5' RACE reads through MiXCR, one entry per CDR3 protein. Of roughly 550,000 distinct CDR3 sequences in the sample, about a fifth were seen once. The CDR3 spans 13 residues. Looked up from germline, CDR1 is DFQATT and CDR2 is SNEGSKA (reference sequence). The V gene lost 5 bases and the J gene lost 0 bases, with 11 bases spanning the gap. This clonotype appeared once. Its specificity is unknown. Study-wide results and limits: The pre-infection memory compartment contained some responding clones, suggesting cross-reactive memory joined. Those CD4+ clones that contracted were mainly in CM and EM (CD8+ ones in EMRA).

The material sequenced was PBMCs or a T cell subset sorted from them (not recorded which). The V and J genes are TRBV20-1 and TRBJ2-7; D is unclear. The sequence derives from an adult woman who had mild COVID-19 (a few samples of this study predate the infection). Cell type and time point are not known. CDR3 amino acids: CSAWGSSSYEQYF. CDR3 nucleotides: TGCAGTGCTTGGGGATCGAGCTCCTACGAGCAGTACTTC.